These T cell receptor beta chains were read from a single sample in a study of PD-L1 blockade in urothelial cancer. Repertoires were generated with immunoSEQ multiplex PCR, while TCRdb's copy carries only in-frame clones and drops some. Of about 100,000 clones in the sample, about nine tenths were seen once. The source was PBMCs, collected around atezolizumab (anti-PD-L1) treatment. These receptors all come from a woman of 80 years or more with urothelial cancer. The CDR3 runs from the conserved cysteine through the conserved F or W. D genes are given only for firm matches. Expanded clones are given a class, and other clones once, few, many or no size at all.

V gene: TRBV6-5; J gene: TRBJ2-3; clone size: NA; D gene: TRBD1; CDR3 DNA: TGTGCCAGCAGTTACGGACAGGGGGCTGCAGATACGCAGTATTTT; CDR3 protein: CASSYGQGAADTQYF
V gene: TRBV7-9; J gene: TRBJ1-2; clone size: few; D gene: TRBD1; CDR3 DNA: TGTGCCAGCAGCTCTGGGACAGGAAATAATGGCCACACCTTC; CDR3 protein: CASSSGTGNNGHTF
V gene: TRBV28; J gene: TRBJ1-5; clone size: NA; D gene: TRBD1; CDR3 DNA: TGTGCCAGCACCTCACAGGGGTGGGGCAATCAGCCCCAGCATTTT; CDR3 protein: CASTSQGWGNQPQHF
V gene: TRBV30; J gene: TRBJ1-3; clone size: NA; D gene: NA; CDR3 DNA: TGTGCCTGGAGTGTACCGGGTGGAGGAAACACCATATATTTT; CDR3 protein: CAWSVPGGGNTIYF
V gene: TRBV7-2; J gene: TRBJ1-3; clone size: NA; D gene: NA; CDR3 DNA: TGTGCCAGCAGCCAAGATCGGGGGGCGGCTGGAAACACCATATATTTT; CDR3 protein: CASSQDRGAAGNTIYF
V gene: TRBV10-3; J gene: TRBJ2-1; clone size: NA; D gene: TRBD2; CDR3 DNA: TGTGCCATCAGTGAGTCACAAGCGGGGCTATACAATGAGCAGTTCTTC; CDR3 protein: CAISESQAGLYNEQFF
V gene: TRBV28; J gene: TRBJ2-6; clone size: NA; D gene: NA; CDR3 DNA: TGTGCCAGCAGTACAGGGCCTGGGGCCAACGTCCTGACTTTC; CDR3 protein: CASSTGPGANVLTF
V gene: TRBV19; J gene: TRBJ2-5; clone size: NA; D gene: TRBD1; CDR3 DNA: TGTGCCAGTAGTATGACAGGGCCCCCGGCCGCAGAGACCCAGTACTTC; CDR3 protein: CASSMTGPPAAETQYF
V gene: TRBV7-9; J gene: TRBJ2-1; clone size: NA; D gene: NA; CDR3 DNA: TGTGCCAGCAGTTTGATGGGGGGAAGGATTCTGGTCGATGAGCAGTTCTTC; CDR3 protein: CASSLMGGRILVDEQFF
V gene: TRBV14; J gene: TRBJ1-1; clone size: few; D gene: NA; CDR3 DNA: TGTGCCAGCAGCCAGAGAACTAGTCGAGCTTTCTTT; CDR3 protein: CASSQRTSRAFF
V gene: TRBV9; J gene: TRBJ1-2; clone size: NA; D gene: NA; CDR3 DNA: TGTGCCAGCTCCCAACCGCAGGGGCTCGGACCTTATGGCTACACCTTC; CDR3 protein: CASSQPQGLGPYGYTF
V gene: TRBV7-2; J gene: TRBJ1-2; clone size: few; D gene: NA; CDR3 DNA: TGTGCCAGCAGCTCCCAACAGGGACCCTATGGCTACACCTTC; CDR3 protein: CASSSQQGPYGYTF
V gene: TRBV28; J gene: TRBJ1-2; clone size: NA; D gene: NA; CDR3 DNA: TGTGCCAGCAGTTTAGAGGTCCCCACAGGGAAAGGCTACACCTTC; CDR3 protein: CASSLEVPTGKGYTF
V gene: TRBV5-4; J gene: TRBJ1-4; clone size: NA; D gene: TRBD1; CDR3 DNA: TGTGCCAGCCGGGACAGCATTAATGAAAAACTGTTTTTT; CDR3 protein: CASRDSINEKLFF
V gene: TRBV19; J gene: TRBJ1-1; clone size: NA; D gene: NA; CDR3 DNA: TGTGCCAGTAGTAATGGAGGACTGAAACTTCGGAGAGCTTTCTTT; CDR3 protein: CASSNGGLKLRRAFF
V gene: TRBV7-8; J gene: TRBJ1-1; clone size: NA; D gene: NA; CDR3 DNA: TGTGCCAGCAGCTTAGAAGGGGTAGGTGTGAACACTGAAGCTTTCTTT; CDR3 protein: CASSLEGVGVNTEAFF
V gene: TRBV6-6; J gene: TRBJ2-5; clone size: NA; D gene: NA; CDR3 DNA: TGTGCCAGCGCGGGGGCCCAGAGGACCCAGTACTTC; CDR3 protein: CASAGAQRTQYF
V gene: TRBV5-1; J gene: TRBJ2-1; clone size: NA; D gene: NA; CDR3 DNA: TGCGCCAGCAGCCCGGAGGGGACCCTTAGGGCCTACAATGAGCAGTTCTTC; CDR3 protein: CASSPEGTLRAYNEQFF
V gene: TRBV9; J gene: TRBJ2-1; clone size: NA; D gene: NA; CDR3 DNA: TGTGCCAGCACCCAGGAGGCGTTTTCCTACAATGAGCAGTTCTTC; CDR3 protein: CASTQEAFSYNEQFF
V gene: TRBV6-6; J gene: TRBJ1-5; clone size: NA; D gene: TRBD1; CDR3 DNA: TGTGCCAGCAGTTCACAGGGGAGGCCCCAGCATTTT; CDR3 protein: CASSSQGRPQHF
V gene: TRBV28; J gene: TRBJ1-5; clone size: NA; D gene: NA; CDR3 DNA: TGTGCCAGCAGTTTAGGCTCAGGATCCCAGCCCCAGCATTTT; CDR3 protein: CASSLGSGSQPQHF
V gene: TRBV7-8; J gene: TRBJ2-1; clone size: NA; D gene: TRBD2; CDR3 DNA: TGTGCCAGCAGCTCTCTAGCGGGGATTCGCAATGAGCAGTTCTTC; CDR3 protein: CASSSLAGIRNEQFF
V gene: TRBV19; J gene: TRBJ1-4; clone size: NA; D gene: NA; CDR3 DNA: TGTGCCAGTAGTATGCCCAGGGTCAAGAGGAACGAAAAACTGTTTTTT; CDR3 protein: CASSMPRVKRNEKLFF
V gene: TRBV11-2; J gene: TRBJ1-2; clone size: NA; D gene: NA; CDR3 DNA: TGTGCCACCCTCACCGAGACAGACGATAACTATGGCTACACCTTC; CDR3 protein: CATLTETDDNYGYTF
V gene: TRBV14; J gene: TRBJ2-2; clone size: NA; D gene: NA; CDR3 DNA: TGTGCCAGCAGCCTTTCGAGAGCGACGGCCTACACCGGGGAGCTGTTTTTT; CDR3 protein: CASSLSRATAYTGELFF
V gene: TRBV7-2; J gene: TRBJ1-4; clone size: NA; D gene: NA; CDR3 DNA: TGTGCCAGCAGCTTTCTGGTTCCTCCAGGGTCTAATGAAAAACTGTTTTTT; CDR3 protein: CASSFLVPPGSNEKLFF
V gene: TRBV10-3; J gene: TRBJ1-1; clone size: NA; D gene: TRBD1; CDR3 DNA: TGTGCCATCAGCGCCCGGGACAGGGGGCGAAGTACTGAAGCTTTCTTT; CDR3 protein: CAISARDRGRSTEAFF